This TCR beta chain was identified in a study of identical twins. Study results and limitations: Cord blood's abundant beta clonotypes had fewer insertions, unlike memory repertoires. Diverse VJ usage suggested most zero-insertion clonotypes were not invariant T cells.

Each CDR3 protein gets one entry after TCRdb re-called the 5' RACE reads with MiXCR. The data contain 400,000 to 500,000 distinct CDR3 sequences, under 20% of them seen just once; the ten biggest clones take up 10% to 15%. About this clonotype itself: The antigen remains unidentified.

Healthy Caucasians made up all donors. The CDR3 spans 14 residues. Per the germline V gene, CDR1 is MDHEN and CDR2 is SYDVKM. Between the trimmed V and J ends, which lost 2 bases and 7 bases, there was a span of 12 bases. The chain couples TRBV28 to TRBJ1-5; TRBD1 is a possible D gene (5 bases). Sequencing was done on a sample of naive T cells sorted from blood. The receptor was derived from a man over 45 in good health. This CDR3 reads CASSLTGRGQPQHF. For the CDR3, the DNA is TGTGCCAGCAGTTTAACGGGGCGAGGACAGCCCCAGCATTTT.